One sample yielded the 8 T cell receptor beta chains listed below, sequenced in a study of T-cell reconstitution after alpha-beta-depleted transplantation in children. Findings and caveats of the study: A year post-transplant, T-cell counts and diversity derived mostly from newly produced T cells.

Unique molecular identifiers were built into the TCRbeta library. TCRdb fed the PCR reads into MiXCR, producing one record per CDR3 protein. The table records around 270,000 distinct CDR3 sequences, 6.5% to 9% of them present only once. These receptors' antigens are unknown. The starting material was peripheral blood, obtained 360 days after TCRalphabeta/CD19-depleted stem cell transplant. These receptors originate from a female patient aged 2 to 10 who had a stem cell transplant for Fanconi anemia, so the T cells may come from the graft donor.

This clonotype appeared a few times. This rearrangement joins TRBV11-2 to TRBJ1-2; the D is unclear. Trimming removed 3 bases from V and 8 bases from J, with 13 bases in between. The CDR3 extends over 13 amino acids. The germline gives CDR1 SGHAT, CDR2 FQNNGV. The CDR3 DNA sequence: TGTGCCAGCAGCTTTCCCCTCCGGTACGGCTACACCTTC. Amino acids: CASSFPLRYGYTF.

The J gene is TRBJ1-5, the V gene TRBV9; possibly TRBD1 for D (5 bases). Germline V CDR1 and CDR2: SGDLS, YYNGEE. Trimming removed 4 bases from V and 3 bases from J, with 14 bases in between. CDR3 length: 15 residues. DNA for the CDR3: TGTGCCAGCAGCCTCTCCGGGACGCACAATCAGCCCCAGCATTTT. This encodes CASSLSGTHNQPQHF. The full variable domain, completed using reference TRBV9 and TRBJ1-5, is DSGVTQTPKHLITATGQRVTLRCSPRSGDLSVYWYQQSLDQGLQFLIQYYNGEERAKGNILERFSAQQFPDLHSELNLSSLELGDSALYFCASSLSGTHNQPQHFGDGTRLSIL.

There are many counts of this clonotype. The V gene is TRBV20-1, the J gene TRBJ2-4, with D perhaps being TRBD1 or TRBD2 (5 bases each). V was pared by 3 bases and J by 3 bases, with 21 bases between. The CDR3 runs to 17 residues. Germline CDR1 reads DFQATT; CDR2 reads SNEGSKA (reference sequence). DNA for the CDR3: TGCAGTGCTAGTTCCGGGGCCAGGGTTATAGGCAAAAACATTCAGTACTTC. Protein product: CSASSGARVIGKNIQYF.

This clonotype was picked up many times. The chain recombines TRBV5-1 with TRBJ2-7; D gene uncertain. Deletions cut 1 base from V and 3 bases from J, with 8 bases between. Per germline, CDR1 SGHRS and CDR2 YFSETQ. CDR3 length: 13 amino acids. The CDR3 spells CASSLFPDYEQYF. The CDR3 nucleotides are TGCGCCAGCAGCTTGTTCCCTGACTACGAGCAGTACTTC.

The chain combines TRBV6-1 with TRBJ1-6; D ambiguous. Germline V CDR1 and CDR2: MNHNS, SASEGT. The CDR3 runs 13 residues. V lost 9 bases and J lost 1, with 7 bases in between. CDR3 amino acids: CASHRSYNSPLHF. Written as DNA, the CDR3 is TGTGCCAGTCATCGTTCCTATAATTCACCCCTCCACTTT.

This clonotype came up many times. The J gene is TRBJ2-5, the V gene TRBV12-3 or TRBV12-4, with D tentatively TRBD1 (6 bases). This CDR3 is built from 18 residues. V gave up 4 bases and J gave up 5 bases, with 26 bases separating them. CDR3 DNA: TGTGCCAGCAGTTCCGATCAACCCGGGACAACGGTGTCCGAGACCCAGTACTTC. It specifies CASSSDQPGTTVSETQYF.

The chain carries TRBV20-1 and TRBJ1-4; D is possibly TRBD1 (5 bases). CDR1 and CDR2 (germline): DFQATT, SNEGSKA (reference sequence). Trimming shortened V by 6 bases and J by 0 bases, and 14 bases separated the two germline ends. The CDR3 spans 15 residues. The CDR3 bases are TGCAGTGCGCAAAGCGGGGGAGCAACTAATGAAAAACTGTTTTTT. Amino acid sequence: CSAQSGGATNEKLFF.

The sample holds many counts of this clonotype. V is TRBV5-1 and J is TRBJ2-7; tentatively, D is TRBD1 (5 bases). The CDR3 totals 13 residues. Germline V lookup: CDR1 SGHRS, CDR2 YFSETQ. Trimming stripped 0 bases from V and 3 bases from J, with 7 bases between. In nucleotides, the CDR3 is TGCGCCAGCAGCTTGGACAGGATCTACGAGCAGTACTTC. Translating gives CASSLDRIYEQYF.